This is a list of T cell receptor beta chains from one sample in a study of cytomegalovirus exposure and HLA in healthy donors. The protocol was immunoSEQ multiplex PCR, while the TCRdb copy is restricted to in-frame clones and leaves out a portion. This sample has 180,000 or so clones, with roughly 80% found just once. The sample was PBMCs. The receptors stem from a woman aged 40 to 49 in good health and CMV-seropositive. The CDR3 runs from the conserved cysteine through the conserved F or W. Fields, in order: D gene, clone size, V gene, J gene, CDR3 DNA, CDR3 protein. A D gene is named only where the DNA matches it firmly. Clone size is shown for a subset of rows, as once, few, many or a class of expanded clone.

>TRBD2|-|TRBV30|TRBJ2-1
TGTGCCTGGAGTGTCCGGCTAGCGGGGGCCTACAATGAGCAGTTCTTC
CAWSVRLAGAYNEQFF
>-|-|TRBV5-6|TRBJ1-5
TGTGCCAGCAGCTTGGGGGTGGGCAGTCGCAATCAGCCCCAGCATTTT
CASSLGVGSRNQPQHF
>-|-|TRBV6-1|TRBJ1-6
TGTGCCAGCAGTGAAGGAGGGGGTAATTCACCCCTCCACTTT
CASSEGGGNSPLHF
>TRBD1|-|TRBV27|TRBJ2-7
TGTGCCAGCAAGAGGGGGGCTACAGGGGGCTCGTACGAGCAGTACTTC
CASKRGATGGSYEQYF
>TRBD2|-|TRBV6-5|TRBJ2-1
TGTGCCAGCAGTTACGTAGCGGGGCAAACCTACAATGAGCAGTTCTTC
CASSYVAGQTYNEQFF
>TRBD1|few|TRBV28|TRBJ2-7
TGTGCCAGCGGACAGGGGGTTTACGAGCAGTACTTC
CASGQGVYEQYF
>-|few|TRBV27|TRBJ2-4
TGTGCCAGCAGTTTCGACCTAGGGGTAGCCAAAAACATTCAGTACTTC
CASSFDLGVAKNIQYF
>-|-|TRBV7-9|TRBJ1-4
TGTGCCAGCAGCTTGGGGGTGGGGGCCGAACTGTTTTTT
CASSLGVGAELFF
>-|-|TRBV21-1|TRBJ1-5
TGTGCCAGCAGCAAAATCGGGCCCCAGCATTTT
CASSKIGPQHF
>TRBD2|-|TRBV4-3|TRBJ2-1
TGCGCCAGCAGCCAAGATCCGGAACTAGCGGCCGCCGGTGAGCAGTTCTTC
CASSQDPELAAAGEQFF
>-|-|TRBV11-2|TRBJ2-2
TGTGCCAGCAGCCGGGGACTCCTGAACACCGGGGAGCTGTTTTTT
CASSRGLLNTGELFF
>TRBD2|-|TRBV28|TRBJ2-7
TGTGCCAGCAGTCCTTGGACTAGCGGTAACTACGAGCAGTACTTC
CASSPWTSGNYEQYF
>-|-|TRBV7-2|TRBJ1-3
TGTGCCAGCAGCTTCGACAGACCCTCTGGAAACACCATATATTTT
CASSFDRPSGNTIYF
>TRBD2|-|TRBV9|TRBJ2-7
TGTGCCAGCAGCCCCTTGGCGGGAGGGCCCTACGAGCAGTACTTC
CASSPLAGGPYEQYF
>-|-|TRBV10-2|TRBJ1-1
TGCGCCAGCAGTGACAGTTTGAACACTGAAGCTTTCTTT
CASSDSLNTEAFF
>TRBD2|-|TRBV5-1|TRBJ2-7
TGCGCCAGCAGCTTGGCCACGGGGGGGACCGAGCAGTACTTC
CASSLATGGTEQYF
>-|-|TRBV28|TRBJ1-5
TGTGCCAGCAGGGGGGGGGACATGGGCAATCAGCCCCAGCATTTT
CASRGGDMGNQPQHF
>-|-|TRBV2|TRBJ2-3
TGTGCCAGCAGTCGAGAACTATCTAGCACAGATACGCAGTATTTT
CASSRELSSTDTQYF
>TRBD1|-|TRBV28|TRBJ1-5
TGTGCCAGCAGTCTACAGGGGGTCGTTAGGTCTGTTCAGCCCCAGCATTTT
CASSLQGVVRSVQPQHF
>TRBD2|-|TRBV11-2|TRBJ2-5
TGTGCCAGCAGTCAGCGGGGGTTGGGACAAGAGACCCAGTACTTC
CASSQRGLGQETQYF
>-|-|TRBV28|TRBJ2-4
TGTGCCACCCTTAGACTAGCCAAAAACATTCAGTACTTC
CATLRLAKNIQYF
>TRBD2|once|TRBV28|TRBJ2-3
TGTGCCAGCAGTCCCCGCGGCGGGAGGCTAGGCACAGATACGCAGTATTTT
CASSPRGGRLGTDTQYF
>-|few|TRBV15|TRBJ1-2
TGTGCCACCAGCAGACAGGATTACTATGGCTACACCTTC
CATSRQDYYGYTF
>-|-|TRBV4-2|TRBJ1-4
TGTGCCGTAGGTCAGCCCGGACAGCTTAATGAAAAACTGTTTTTT
CAVGQPGQLNEKLFF
>TRBD2|-|TRBV4-2|TRBJ2-6
TGTGCCAGCAGCCGAATAGCGGGAGGACACTCTGGGGCCAACGTCCTGACTTTC
CASSRIAGGHSGANVLTF
>-|once|TRBV10-1|TRBJ2-3
TGCGCCAGCAGTGTTTCGGACAGTAGGCAGTATTTT
CASSVSDSRQYF
>TRBD1|few|TRBV28|TRBJ1-5
TGTGCCAGCAGGGGACAGCTAAATCAGCCCCAGCATTTT
CASRGQLNQPQHF
>-|-|TRBV10-2|TRBJ2-3
TGCGCCAGCAGTGAAACGGGACTCGCGGATACGCAGTATTTT
CASSETGLADTQYF
>-|-|TRBV28|TRBJ2-5
TGTGCCAGCAGCTCCTTGGGAGCAGTCATACCCCAAGAGACCCAGTACTTC
CASSSLGAVIPQETQYF
>-|-|TRBV2|TRBJ1-4
TGTGCCAGCAGTGAGTGGCAGGGTAGCGGGGAACTGTTTTTT
CASSEWQGSGELFF
>-|-|TRBV2|TRBJ1-2
TGTGCCAGCAGTGAGCAGGGTTACAACTATGGCTACACCTTC
CASSEQGYNYGYTF
>TRBD1|-|TRBV7-8|TRBJ1-4
TGTGCCAGCAGCTTATGGGGCAGGGGGCGGACTAATGAAAAACTGTTTTTT
CASSLWGRGRTNEKLFF
>TRBD1|-|TRBV4-1|TRBJ1-4
TGCGCCAGCAGCCAAGATCCGGACAGGGATGAAAAACTGTTTTTT
CASSQDPDRDEKLFF
>TRBD1|few|TRBV6-5|TRBJ2-7
TGTGCCAGCAGTGGGGACAGGGGGCAGTCCTACGAGCAGTACTTC
CASSGDRGQSYEQYF
>-|once|TRBV9|TRBJ2-7
TGTGCCAGCAGCGTAGCCAGCGGTCCCTCCTACGAGCAGTACTTC
CASSVASGPSYEQYF
>-|-|TRBV5-4|TRBJ2-1
TGTGCCAGCAGCTTGGAGACAGGTGTTTACAATGAGCAGTTCTTC
CASSLETGVYNEQFF
>TRBD2|-|TRBV30|TRBJ2-2
TGTGCCTGGAGACGGGAGGACGGGGAGCTGTTTTTT
CAWRREDGELFF
>-|-|TRBV21-1|TRBJ2-1
TGTGCCAGCCAGGGGTGGGGGGGGCCGGTCAATGAGCAGTTCTTC
CASQGWGGPVNEQFF
>-|few|TRBV6-1|TRBJ1-2
TGTGCCAGCATCTCCTACGCGGGTTCGACCGGCTACACCTTC
CASISYAGSTGYTF
>TRBD2|-|TRBV5-1|TRBJ2-7
TGCGCCAGCAGCTCGGGACTAGAGGAGCCTCGGCAGTACTTC
CASSSGLEEPRQYF
>-|-|TRBV4-2|TRBJ2-3
TGTGCCAGCAGCCAAGGGACTGCCAGCACAGATACGCAGTATTTT
CASSQGTASTDTQYF
>TRBD1|-|TRBV4-3|TRBJ1-4
TGCGCCAGCAGCCAAGTTGGGACAGATAATGAAAAACTGTTTTTT
CASSQVGTDNEKLFF
>TRBD2|-|TRBV27|TRBJ2-3
TGTGCCAGCAGTGAGCGACTAGCGGGAGAAGTAACAGATACGCAGTATTTT
CASSERLAGEVTDTQYF
>TRBD2|-|TRBV7-2|TRBJ2-3
TGTGCCAGCAGGGCGACTAGCGGGGACACAGATACGCAGTATTTT
CASRATSGDTDTQYF
>-|once|TRBV7-9|TRBJ1-6
TGTGCCAGTGAAGTGGAGGGTTCACCCCTCCACTTT
CASEVEGSPLHF
>TRBD1|once|TRBV18|TRBJ1-4
TGTGCCAGCTCACCTGGACAGGGGAAGGAAAAACTGTTTTTT
CASSPGQGKEKLFF